A selection of T cell receptor beta chains follows, all from one sample in a study of shared clonotypes between healthy human individuals. Here immunoSEQ multiplex PCR was the method, and the copy in TCRdb shows in-frame clones only, minus some. The sample consists of 2 million to 3 million clones, approximately 93% of them appearing once. Material: naive CD4+ T cells from PBMCs. The receptors here all came from a man younger than 35 in good health. Some clones in this sample may be carry-over from other donors' samples. Both conserved end residues are trimmed from each CDR3.

v_gene: TRBV5-1
j_gene: TRBJ1-1
CDR3aa: ASRWTGNTEAF

v_gene: TRBV5-1
j_gene: TRBJ1-4
CDR3aa: ASSLGPGEKLF

v_gene: TRBV19
j_gene: TRBJ1-2
CDR3aa: ASSIRTGEGYT

v_gene: TRBV28
j_gene: TRBJ1-5
CDR3aa: ASTIVDQPQH

v_gene: TRBV19
j_gene: TRBJ2-1
CDR3aa: ASTARGRNEQF

v_gene: TRBV18
j_gene: TRBJ1-1
CDR3aa: ASSPGGQAYTEAF

v_gene: TRBV15
j_gene: TRBJ2-5
CDR3aa: ATSKIRGPAGERETQY

v_gene: TRBV28
j_gene: TRBJ1-1
CDR3aa: ASSLGTNTEAF

v_gene: TRBV2
j_gene: TRBJ2-5
CDR3aa: ASVQQETQY

v_gene: TRBV5-6
j_gene: TRBJ2-6
CDR3aa: ASSLGFSGANVLT

v_gene: TRBV19
j_gene: TRBJ1-5
CDR3aa: ASSLTDFNQPQH

v_gene: TRBV18
j_gene: TRBJ1-1
CDR3aa: ASSPPAGATTEAF

v_gene: TRBV27
j_gene: TRBJ2-7
CDR3aa: ASSSPQGAGEQY

v_gene: TRBV27
j_gene: TRBJ2-1
CDR3aa: ASRRQGAFNEQF

v_gene: TRBV4-2
j_gene: TRBJ2-7
CDR3aa: ASSHPIAGGGLYEQY

v_gene: TRBV6-1
j_gene: TRBJ2-2
CDR3aa: ASRVMLSGELF

v_gene: TRBV1
j_gene: TRBJ1-1
CDR3aa: TSSRTWVVTEAF

v_gene: TRBV28
j_gene: TRBJ2-4
CDR3aa: ASSLGGRFIQY

v_gene: TRBV28
j_gene: TRBJ1-1
CDR3aa: ASSFRVGTEAF

v_gene: TRBV27
j_gene: TRBJ2-7
CDR3aa: ASRGTSGIPGPYEQY

v_gene: TRBV7-2
j_gene: TRBJ2-1
CDR3aa: ASSKMEWAARGGYNEQF

v_gene: TRBV6-5
j_gene: TRBJ2-1
CDR3aa: ASNPGASYNEQF

v_gene: TRBV28
j_gene: TRBJ1-1
CDR3aa: ASSLVSLTEAF

v_gene: TRBV28
j_gene: TRBJ1-4
CDR3aa: ASRPSGRVDEKLF

v_gene: TRBV30
j_gene: TRBJ1-1
CDR3aa: AWSVAGKNTEAF

v_gene: TRBV7-2
j_gene: TRBJ1-2
CDR3aa: VSSSDRNYGYT

v_gene: TRBV29-1
j_gene: TRBJ2-3
CDR3aa: SMRSGRRTDTQY

v_gene: TRBV6-5
j_gene: TRBJ1-1
CDR3aa: ASSYSFQGSTEAF

v_gene: TRBV5-1
j_gene: TRBJ2-3
CDR3aa: ASSGPDRGTDTQY

v_gene: TRBV30
j_gene: TRBJ2-5
CDR3aa: ASRTSGRVMETQY

v_gene: TRBV30
j_gene: TRBJ1-4
CDR3aa: AWSVGGSNEKLF

v_gene: TRBV1
j_gene: TRBJ2-7
CDR3aa: TSSQGASGRSTLSYEQY

v_gene: TRBV5-1
j_gene: TRBJ2-3
CDR3aa: ASGRTLAGGGDTQY

v_gene: TRBV5-1
j_gene: TRBJ2-3
CDR3aa: ASSFSGTDTQY

v_gene: TRBV5-1
j_gene: TRBJ1-3
CDR3aa: ASSFGTPGGNTIY

v_gene: TRBV4-2
j_gene: TRBJ2-7
CDR3aa: ASSQDLSYEQY

v_gene: TRBV6-5
j_gene: TRBJ2-7
CDR3aa: ASSYSGPSGSYEQY

v_gene: TRBV18
j_gene: TRBJ2-5
CDR3aa: ASSPQLGTQY

v_gene: TRBV9
j_gene: TRBJ2-7
CDR3aa: ASSIRAEYVEQY

v_gene: TRBV5-4
j_gene: TRBJ2-7
CDR3aa: ASSLKGAYEQY

v_gene: TRBV29-1
j_gene: TRBJ2-5
CDR3aa: SVEDTRRPEETQY

v_gene: TRBV11-2
j_gene: TRBJ1-2
CDR3aa: ASSLEPASYNYGYT

v_gene: TRBV28
j_gene: TRBJ2-2
CDR3aa: ASSSESTGELF

v_gene: TRBV18
j_gene: TRBJ2-1
CDR3aa: ASSPRLAGSNEQF

v_gene: TRBV19
j_gene: TRBJ2-1
CDR3aa: ASSEGLAGGPRSVYEQF